This T cell receptor beta chain is from a study of T cell responses to AZD1222 COVID-19 vaccine. Points from the study as a whole: Regions left unmutated in variants are reportedly the target of nearly half of spike-specific TCRs. Possibly, clonal diversity was underestimated; donors were largely white British and included more females. Just five or six AZD1222 recipients tested seropositive at baseline.

Regarding this clone: The antigen is not known.

V lost 2 bases to trimming and J lost 7 bases; unmatched junction nucleotides: 7. Germline values: CDR1 MNHEY, CDR2 SVGAGI. The length of the CDR3 is 15 residues. Profiling relied on immunoSEQ multiplex PCR, and the TCRdb table lists in-frame clones only, not all of them. Among around 50,000 clones listed, around 84% were seen once. The origin of this receptor is an adult in good health. The chain is built from TRBV6-5 and TRBJ2-7; 11 positions agree with TRBD2. The source material was peripheral blood, sampled on day 0 of AZD1222 vaccination. The CDR3 nucleotides are TGTGCCAGCAGTTACCTTATAGCGGGAGGGGGGGAGCAGTACTTC. Protein: CASSYLIAGGGEQYF.